In this sample, the clone carrying this T cell receptor (beta chain) turned up a few times. Its antigen remains unidentified. The data are from a study of blood T cells in healthy people across ages. Study results and limitations: There were more naive CD4+ cells and higher diversity in long-lived donors than in aged donors.

For the second PCR, which ran for 7 to 11 cycles, a sample-barcoded 5' primer and a J-beta primer mix were used. TCRdb re-called the 5' RACE reads through MiXCR, storing one row per CDR3 protein. The sample lists about 1.6 million distinct CDR3 sequences; roughly 32% were seen once. In germline, CDR1 is MDHEN, CDR2 SYDVKM. The CDR3 extends over 12 amino acids. The junction had 2 bases not matched to a gene; V was cut back by 6 bases and J by 6 bases. The chain combines TRBV28 with TRBJ2-1, with 7 bases identical to TRBD1. This receptor was identified in a woman in her twenties or thirties in good health. Sequencing was done on a sample of blood. The CDR3 coding sequence is TGTGCCAGCAGGGGACAGCTCAATGAGCAGTTCTTC. Its protein is CASRGQLNEQFF.